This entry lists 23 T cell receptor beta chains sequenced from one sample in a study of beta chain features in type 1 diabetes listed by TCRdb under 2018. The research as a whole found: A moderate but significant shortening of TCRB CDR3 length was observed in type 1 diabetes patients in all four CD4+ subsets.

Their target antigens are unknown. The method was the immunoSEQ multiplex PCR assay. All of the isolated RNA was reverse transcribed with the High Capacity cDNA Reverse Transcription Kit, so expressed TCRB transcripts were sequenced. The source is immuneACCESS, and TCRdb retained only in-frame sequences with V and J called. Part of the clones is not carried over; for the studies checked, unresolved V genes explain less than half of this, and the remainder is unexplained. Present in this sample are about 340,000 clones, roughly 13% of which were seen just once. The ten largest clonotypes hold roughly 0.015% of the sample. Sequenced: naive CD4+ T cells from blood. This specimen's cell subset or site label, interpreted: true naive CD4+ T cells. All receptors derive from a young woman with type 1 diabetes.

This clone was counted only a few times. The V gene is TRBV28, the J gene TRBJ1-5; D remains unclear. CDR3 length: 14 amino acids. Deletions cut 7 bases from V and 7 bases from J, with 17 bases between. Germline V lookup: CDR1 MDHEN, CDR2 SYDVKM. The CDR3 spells CASTNDGHRQPQHF. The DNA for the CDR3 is TGTGCCAGCACCAACGATGGGCATCGGCAGCCCCAGCATTTT. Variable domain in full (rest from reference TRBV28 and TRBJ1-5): DVKVTQSSRYLVKRTGEKVFLECVQDMDHENMFWYRQDPGLGLRLIYFSYDVKMKEKGDIPEGYSVSREKKERFSLILESASTNQTSMYLCASTNDGHRQPQHFGDGTRLSIL.

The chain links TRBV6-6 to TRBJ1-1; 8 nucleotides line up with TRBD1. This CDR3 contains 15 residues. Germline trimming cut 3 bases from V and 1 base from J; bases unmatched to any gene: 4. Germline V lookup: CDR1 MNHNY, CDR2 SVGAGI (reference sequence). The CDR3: CASSYRTGTNTEAFF. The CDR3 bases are TGTGCCAGCAGTTATAGGACAGGGACGAACACTGAAGCTTTCTTT.

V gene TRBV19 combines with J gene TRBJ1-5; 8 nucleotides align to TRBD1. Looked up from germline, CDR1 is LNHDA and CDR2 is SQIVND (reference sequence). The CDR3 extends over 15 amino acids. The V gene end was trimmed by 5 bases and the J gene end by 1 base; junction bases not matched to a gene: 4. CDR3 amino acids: CASSSWTGSNQPQHF. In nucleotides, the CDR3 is TGTGCCAGTAGTTCATGGACAGGGAGCAATCAGCCCCAGCATTTT. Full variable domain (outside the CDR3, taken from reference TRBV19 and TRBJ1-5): DGGITQSPKYLFRKEGQNVTLSCEQNLNHDAMYWYRQDPGQGLRLIYYSQIVNDFQKGDIAEGYSVSREKKESFPLTVTSAQKNPTAFYLCASSSWTGSNQPQHFGDGTRLSIL.

CDR3 DNA sequence: TGTGCCAGCTCACCCGGGACAGGGGAACAGAAGCAGTACGTC. Its translation is CASSPGTGEQKQYV. This chain uses TRBV18 with TRBJ2-7, with TRBD1 identical over 10 bases. V gave up 3 bases and J gave up 8 bases; unmatched junction bases: 7. This CDR3 contains 14 residues. Looked up from germline, CDR1 is KGHSH and CDR2 is LQKENI.

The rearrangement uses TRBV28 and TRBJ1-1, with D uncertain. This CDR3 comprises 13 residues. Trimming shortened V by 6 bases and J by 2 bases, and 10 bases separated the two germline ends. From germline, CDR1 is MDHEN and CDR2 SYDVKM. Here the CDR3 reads CASRITANTEAFF. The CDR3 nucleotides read TGTGCCAGCAGAATAACAGCAAACACTGAAGCTTTCTTT.

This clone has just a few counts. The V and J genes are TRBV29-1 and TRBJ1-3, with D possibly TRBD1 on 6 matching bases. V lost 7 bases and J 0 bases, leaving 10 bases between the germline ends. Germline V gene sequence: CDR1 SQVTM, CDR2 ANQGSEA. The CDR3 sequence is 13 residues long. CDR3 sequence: CSARQDSGNTIYF. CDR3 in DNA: TGCAGCGCCCGACAGGACTCTGGAAACACCATATATTTT.

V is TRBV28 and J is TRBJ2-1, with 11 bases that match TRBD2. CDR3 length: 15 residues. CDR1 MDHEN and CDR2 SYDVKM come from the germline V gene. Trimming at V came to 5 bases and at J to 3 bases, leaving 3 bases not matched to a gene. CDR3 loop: CASSQGTSGYNEQFF. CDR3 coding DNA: TGTGCCAGCAGTCAAGGGACTAGCGGCTACAATGAGCAGTTCTTC.

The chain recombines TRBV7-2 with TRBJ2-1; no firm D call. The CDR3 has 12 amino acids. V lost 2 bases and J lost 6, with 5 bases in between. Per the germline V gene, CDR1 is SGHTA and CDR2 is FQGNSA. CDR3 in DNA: TGTGCCAGCAGCTTACCCGTCAATGAGCAGTTCTTC. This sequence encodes CASSLPVNEQFF.

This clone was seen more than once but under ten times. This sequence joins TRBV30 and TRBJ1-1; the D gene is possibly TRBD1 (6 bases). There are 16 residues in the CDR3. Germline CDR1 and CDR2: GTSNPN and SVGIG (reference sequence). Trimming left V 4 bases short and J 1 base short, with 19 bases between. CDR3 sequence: CAWIGGGTGSNTEAFF. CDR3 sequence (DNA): TGTGCCTGGATTGGAGGAGGCACAGGGTCGAACACTGAAGCTTTCTTT.

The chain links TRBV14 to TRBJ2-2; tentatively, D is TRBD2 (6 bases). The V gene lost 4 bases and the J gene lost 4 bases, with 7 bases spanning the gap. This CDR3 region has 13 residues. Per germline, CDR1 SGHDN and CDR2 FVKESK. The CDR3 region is CASSLGGTGELFF. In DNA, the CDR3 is TGTGCCAGCAGCCTGGGGGGCACCGGGGAGCTGTTTTTT.

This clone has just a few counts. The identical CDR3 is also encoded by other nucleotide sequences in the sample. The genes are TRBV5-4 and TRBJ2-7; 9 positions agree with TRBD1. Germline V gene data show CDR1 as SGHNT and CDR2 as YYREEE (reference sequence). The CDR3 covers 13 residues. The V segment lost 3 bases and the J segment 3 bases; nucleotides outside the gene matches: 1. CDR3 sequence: CASSWDRVYEQYF. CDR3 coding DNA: TGTGCCAGCAGCTGGGACAGGGTCTACGAGCAGTACTTC.

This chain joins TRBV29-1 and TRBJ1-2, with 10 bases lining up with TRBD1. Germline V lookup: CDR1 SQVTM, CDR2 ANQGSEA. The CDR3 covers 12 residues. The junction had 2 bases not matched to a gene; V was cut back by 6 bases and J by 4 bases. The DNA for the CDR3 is TGCAGCGTCCGGGACAGGGGCTATGGCTACACCTTC. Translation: CSVRDRGYGYTF.

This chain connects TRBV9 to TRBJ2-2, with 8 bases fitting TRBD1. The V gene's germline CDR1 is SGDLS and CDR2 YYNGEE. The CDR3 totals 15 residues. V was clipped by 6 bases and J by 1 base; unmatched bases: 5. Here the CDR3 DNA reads TGTGCCAGCACCCTGACAGGGGTGAACACCGGGGAGCTGTTTTTT. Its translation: CASTLTGVNTGELFF.

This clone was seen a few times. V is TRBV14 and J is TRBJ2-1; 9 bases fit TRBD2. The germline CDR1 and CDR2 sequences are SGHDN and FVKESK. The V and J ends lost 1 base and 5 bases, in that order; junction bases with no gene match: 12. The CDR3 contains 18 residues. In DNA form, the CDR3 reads TGTGCCAGCAGCCAAGCCCCTCGGGCTAGCGGGAAAAACAATGAGCAGTTCTTC. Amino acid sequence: CASSQAPRASGKNNEQFF.

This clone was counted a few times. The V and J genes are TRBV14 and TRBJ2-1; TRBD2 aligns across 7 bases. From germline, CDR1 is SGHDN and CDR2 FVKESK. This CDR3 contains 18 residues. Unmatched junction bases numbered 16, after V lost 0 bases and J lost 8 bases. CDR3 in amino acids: CASSQESLAALQGDEQFF. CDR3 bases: TGTGCCAGCAGCCAAGAGTCCCTAGCGGCCCTCCAGGGCGATGAGCAGTTCTTC.

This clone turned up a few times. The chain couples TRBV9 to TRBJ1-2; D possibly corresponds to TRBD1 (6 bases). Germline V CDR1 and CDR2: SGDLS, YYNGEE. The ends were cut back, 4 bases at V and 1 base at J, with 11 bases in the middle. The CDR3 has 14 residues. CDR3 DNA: TGTGCCAGCAGCCCCCGACAGGATAACTATGGCTACACCTTC. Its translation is CASSPRQDNYGYTF.

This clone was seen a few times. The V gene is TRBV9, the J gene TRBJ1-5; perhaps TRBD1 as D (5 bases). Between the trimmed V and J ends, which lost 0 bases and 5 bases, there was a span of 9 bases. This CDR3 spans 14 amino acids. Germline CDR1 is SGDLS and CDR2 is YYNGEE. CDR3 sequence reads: CASSVGWGDQPQHF. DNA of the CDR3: TGTGCCAGCAGCGTAGGCTGGGGGGATCAGCCCCAGCATTTT.

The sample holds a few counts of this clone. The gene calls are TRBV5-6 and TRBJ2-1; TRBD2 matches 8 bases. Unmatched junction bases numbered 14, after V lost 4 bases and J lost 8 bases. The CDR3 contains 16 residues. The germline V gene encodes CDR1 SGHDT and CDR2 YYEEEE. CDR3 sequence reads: CASSPTGTSITYEQFF. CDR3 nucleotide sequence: TGTGCCAGCAGCCCCACTGGGACTAGTATAACCTATGAGCAGTTCTTC. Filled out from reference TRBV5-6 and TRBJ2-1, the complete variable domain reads DAGVTQSPTHLIKTRGQQVTLRCSPKSGHDTVSWYQQALGQGPQFIFQYYEEEERQRGNFPDRFSGHQFPNYSSELNVNALLLGDSALYLCASSPTGTSITYEQFFGPGTRLTVL.

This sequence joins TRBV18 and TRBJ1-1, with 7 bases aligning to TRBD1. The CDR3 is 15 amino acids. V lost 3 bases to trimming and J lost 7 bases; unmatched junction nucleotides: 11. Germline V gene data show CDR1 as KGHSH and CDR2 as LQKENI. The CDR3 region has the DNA TGTGCCAGCTCACCCGTCGCAGGGACAGCCCGTGAAGCTTTCTTT. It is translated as CASSPVAGTAREAFF.

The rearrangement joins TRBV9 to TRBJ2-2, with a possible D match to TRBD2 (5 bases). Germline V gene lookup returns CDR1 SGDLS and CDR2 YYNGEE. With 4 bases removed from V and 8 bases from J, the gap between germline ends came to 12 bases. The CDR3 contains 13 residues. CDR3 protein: CASSHRTPGELFF. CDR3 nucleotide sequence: TGTGCCAGCAGCCACCGGACTCCTGGGGAGCTGTTTTTT.

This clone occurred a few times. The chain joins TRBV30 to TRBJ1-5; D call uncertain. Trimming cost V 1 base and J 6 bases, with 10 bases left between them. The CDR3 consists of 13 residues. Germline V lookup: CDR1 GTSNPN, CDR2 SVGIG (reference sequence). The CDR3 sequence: CAWSGRGGQPQHF. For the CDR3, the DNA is TGTGCCTGGAGTGGACGGGGTGGTCAGCCCCAGCATTTT. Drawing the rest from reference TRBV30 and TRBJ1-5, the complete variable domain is SQTIHQWPATLVQPVGSPLSLECTVEGTSNPNLYWYRQAAGRGLQLLFYSVGIGQISSEVPQNLSASRPQDRQFILSSKKLLLSDSGFYLCAWSGRGGQPQHFGDGTRLSIL.

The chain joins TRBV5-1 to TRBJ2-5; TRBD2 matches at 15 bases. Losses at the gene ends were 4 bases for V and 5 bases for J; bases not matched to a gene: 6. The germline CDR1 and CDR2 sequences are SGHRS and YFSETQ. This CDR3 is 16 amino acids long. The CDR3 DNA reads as TGCGCCAGCAGCGAAGGGACTAGCGGGAGGTCGGAGACCCAGTACTTC. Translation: CASSEGTSGRSETQYF.

The CDR3 coding sequence is TGCGCCAGCAGCTTGGTAACGACAGTCCCATCCTACAATGAGCAGTTCTTC. Amino acid sequence: CASSLVTTVPSYNEQFF. The chain couples TRBV5-1 to TRBJ2-1; a possible D gene is TRBD1 (5 bases). CDR1 is SGHRS and CDR2 is YFSETQ in the germline V gene. V lost 0 bases, J lost 1 base, and 14 bases lay in between. There are 17 residues in the CDR3.